This T cell receptor beta chain was recorded in a study of PD-L1 blockade in urothelial cancer. Time point of the sample: peripheral blood 6 weeks after treatment start. Findings and limits, study-wide: A pretreatment blood TCR clonality that fell below the median predicted better progression-free and overall survival.

In regard to this clone: Antigen specificity is unknown.

The method was immunoSEQ multiplex PCR; TCRdb's version includes in-frame clones alone and lacks a portion of them. The table shows around 45,000 clones, with roughly four fifths occurring only once. The receptor was derived from a man between 60 and 70 years old with urothelial cancer. Sequencing used PBMCs, obtained around atezolizumab (anti-PD-L1) treatment.

The CDR3 sequence: CASSLDGGSSGANVLTF. Here the CDR3 DNA reads TGTGCCAGCAGCTTGGACGGAGGAAGCTCTGGGGCCAACGTCCTGACTTTC. V and J are TRBV5-4 and TRBJ2-6; the D gene is possibly TRBD2 (5 bases). Between the trimmed V and J ends, which lost 0 bases and 0 bases, there was a span of 10 bases. Germline CDR1 is SGHNT and CDR2 is YYREEE (reference sequence). The CDR3 is 17 amino acids.